This T cell receptor beta chain was captured by sequencing in a study of blood T cell repertoires in COVID-19. About the research overall: Sites across the United States, Italy and Spain contributed samples from acute and convalescent COVID-19. Sources were T cells, B-cell-depleted T cells, or PBMCs; the material itself was cDNA or gDNA.

Assay used: immunoSEQ multiplex PCR; TCRdb lists only in-frame clones, some missing. The sample lists around 300,000 clones; roughly 87% were seen once. The CDR3 length is 16 residues. With 3 bases clipped from V and 2 bases from J, the junction kept 8 bases outside the gene matches. The V gene's germline CDR1 is LNHDA and CDR2 SQIVND (reference sequence). This TCR came from a man aged 18-30 years with active or convalescent COVID-19. V gene TRBV19 combines with J gene TRBJ2-5, with 8 bases fitting TRBD2. Sequenced input: peripheral blood. The chain's CDR3 is CASSIGSASGQETQYF. CDR3 sequence (DNA): TGTGCCAGTAGTATCGGATCGGCTAGCGGGCAAGAGACCCAGTACTTC.